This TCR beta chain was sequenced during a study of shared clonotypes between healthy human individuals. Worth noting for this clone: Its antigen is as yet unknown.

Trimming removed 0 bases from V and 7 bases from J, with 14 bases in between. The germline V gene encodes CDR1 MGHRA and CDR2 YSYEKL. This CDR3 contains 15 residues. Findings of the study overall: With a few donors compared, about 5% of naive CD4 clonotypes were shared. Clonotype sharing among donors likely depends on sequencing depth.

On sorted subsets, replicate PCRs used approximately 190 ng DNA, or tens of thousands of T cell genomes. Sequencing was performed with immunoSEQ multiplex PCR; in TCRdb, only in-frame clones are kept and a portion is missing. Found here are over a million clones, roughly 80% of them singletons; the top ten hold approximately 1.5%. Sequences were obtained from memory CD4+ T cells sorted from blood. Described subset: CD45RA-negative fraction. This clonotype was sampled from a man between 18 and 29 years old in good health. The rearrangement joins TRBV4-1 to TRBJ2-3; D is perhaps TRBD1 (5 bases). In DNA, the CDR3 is TGCGCCAGCAGCCAAGATAGGGGCGTGCCGTATACGCAGTATTTT. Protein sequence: CASSQDRGVPYTQYF.